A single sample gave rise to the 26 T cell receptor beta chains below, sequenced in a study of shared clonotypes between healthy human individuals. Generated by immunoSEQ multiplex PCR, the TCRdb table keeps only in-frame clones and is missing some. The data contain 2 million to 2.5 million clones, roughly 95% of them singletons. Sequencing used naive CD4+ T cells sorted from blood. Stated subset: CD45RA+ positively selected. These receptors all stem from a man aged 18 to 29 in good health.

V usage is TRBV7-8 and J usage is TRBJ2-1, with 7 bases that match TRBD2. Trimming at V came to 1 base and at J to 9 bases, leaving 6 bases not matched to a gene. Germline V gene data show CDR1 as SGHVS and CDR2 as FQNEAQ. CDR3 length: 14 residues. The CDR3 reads CASSLEGGLGEQFF. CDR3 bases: TGTGCCAGCAGCTTAGAGGGAGGGCTCGGTGAGCAGTTCTTC.

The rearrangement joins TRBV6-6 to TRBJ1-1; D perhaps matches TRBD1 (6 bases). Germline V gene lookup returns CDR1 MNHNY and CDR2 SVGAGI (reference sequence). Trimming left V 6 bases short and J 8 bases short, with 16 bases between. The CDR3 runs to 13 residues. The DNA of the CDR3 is TGTGCCAGCAGGCTCCGGGACAAGCCAGAAGCTTTCTTT. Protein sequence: CASRLRDKPEAFF.

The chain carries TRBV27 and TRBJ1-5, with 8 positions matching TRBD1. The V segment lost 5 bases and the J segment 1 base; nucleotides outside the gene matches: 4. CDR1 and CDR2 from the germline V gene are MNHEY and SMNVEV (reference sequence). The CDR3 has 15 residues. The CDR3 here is CASSAGQGSNQPQHF. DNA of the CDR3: TGTGCCAGCAGTGCCGGACAGGGCAGCAATCAGCCCCAGCATTTT.

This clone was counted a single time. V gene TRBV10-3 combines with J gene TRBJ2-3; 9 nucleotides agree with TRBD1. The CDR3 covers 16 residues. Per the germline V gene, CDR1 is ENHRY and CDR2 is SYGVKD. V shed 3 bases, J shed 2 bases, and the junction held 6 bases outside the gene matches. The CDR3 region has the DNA TGTGCCATCAGTGATCGGGGGACAGGGTTCACAGATACGCAGTATTTT. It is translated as CAISDRGTGFTDTQYF.

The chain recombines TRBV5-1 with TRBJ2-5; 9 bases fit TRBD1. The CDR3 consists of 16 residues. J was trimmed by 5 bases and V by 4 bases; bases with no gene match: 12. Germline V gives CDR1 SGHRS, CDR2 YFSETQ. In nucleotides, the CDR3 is TGCGCCAGCAGCGACGACGACAGGGGGACTTTGGAGACCCAGTACTTC. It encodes CASSDDDRGTLETQYF.

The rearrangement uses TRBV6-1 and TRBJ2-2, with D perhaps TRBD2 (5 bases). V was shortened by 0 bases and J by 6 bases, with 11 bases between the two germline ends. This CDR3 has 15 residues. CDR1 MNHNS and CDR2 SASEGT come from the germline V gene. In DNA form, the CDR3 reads TGTGCCAGCAGTGAAGCCAGTTGGGGAGCCGGGGAGCTGTTTTTT. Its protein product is CASSEASWGAGELFF.

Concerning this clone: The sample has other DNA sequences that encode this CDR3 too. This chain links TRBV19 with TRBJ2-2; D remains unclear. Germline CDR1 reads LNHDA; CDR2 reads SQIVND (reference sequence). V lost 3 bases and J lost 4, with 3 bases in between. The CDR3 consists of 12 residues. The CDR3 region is CASSMGTGELFF. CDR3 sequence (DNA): TGTGCCAGTAGTATGGGCACCGGGGAGCTGTTTTTT.

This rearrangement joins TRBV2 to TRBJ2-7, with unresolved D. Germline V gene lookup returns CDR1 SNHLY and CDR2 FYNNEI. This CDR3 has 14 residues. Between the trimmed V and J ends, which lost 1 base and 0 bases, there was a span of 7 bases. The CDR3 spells CASSEVGLSYEQYF. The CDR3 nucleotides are TGTGCCAGCAGTGAAGTTGGGCTCTCCTACGAGCAGTACTTC.

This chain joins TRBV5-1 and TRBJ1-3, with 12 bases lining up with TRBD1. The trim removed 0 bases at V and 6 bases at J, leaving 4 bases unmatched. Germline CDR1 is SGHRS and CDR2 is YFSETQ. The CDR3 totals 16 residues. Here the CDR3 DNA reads TGCGCCAGCAGCTTGGGCGGGACAGGGGGCGAAAACACCATATATTTT. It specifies CASSLGGTGGENTIYF.

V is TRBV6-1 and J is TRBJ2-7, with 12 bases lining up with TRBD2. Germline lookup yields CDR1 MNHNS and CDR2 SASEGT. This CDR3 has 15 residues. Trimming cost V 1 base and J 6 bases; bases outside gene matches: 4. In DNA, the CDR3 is TGTGCCAGCAGTGAAGTAGGACTAGCGGGACTCGAGCAGTACTTC. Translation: CASSEVGLAGLEQYF.

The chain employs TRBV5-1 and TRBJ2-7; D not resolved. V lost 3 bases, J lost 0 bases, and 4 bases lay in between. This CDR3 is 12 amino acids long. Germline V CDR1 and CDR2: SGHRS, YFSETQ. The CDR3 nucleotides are TGCGCCAGCAGCTGGAACTCCTACGAGCAGTACTTC. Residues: CASSWNSYEQYF.

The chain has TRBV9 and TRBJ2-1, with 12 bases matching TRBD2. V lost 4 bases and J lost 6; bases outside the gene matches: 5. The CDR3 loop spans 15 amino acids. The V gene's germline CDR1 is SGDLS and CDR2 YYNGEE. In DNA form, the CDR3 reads TGTGCCAGCAGCTCCCTAGCGGGAGGGGCCAATGAGCAGTTCTTC. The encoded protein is CASSSLAGGANEQFF.

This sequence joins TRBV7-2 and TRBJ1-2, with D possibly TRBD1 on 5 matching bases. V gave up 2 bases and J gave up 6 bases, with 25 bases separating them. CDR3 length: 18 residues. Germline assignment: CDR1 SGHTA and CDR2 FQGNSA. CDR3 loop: CASSLLPVEVQGDDGYTF. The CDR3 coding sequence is TGTGCCAGCAGCTTATTGCCCGTAGAAGTCCAGGGAGATGATGGCTACACCTTC. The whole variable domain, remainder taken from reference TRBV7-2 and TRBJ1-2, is GAGVSQSPSNKVTEKGKDVELRCDPISGHTALYWYRQSLGQGLEFLIYFQGNSAPDKSGLPSDRFSAERTGGSVSTLTIQRTQQEDSAVYLCASSLLPVEVQGDDGYTFGSGTRLTVV.

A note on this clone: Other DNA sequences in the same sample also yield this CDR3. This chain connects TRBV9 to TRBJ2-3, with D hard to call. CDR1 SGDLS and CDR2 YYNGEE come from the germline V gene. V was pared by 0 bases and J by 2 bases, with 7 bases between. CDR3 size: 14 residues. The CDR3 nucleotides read TGTGCCAGCAGCGTAGGTGGGTTCACAGATACGCAGTATTTT. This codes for CASSVGGFTDTQYF.

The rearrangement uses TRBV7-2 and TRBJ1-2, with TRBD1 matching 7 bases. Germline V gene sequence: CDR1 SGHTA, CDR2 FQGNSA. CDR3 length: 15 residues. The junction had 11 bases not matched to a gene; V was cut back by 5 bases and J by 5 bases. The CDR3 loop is CASSQGTGVPYGYTF. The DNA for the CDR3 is TGTGCCAGCAGCCAGGGAACAGGGGTCCCGTATGGCTACACCTTC. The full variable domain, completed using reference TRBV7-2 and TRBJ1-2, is GAGVSQSPSNKVTEKGKDVELRCDPISGHTALYWYRQSLGQGLEFLIYFQGNSAPDKSGLPSDRFSAERTGGSVSTLTIQRTQQEDSAVYLCASSQGTGVPYGYTFGSGTRLTVV.

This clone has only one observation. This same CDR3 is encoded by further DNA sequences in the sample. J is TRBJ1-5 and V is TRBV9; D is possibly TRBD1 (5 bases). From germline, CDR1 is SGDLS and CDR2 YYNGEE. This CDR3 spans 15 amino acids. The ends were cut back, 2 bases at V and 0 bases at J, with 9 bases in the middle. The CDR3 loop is CASSVGGNSNQPQHF. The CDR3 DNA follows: TGTGCCAGCAGCGTGGGGGGGAATAGCAATCAGCCCCAGCATTTT.

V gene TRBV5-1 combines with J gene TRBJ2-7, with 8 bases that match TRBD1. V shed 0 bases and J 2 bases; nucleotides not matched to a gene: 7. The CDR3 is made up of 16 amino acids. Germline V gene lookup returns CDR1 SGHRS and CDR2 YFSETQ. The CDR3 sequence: CASSLAGQGGTYEQYF. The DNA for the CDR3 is TGCGCCAGCAGCTTGGCTGGACAGGGTGGAACCTACGAGCAGTACTTC.

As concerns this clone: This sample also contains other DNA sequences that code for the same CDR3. CDR3 DNA: TGCGCCAGCAGTCCCGGGACAGGGGCCAATCAGCCCCAGCATTTT. It encodes CASSPGTGANQPQHF. This chain links TRBV5-1 with TRBJ1-5, with 10 bases that match TRBD1. Germline loops: CDR1 SGHRS, CDR2 YFSETQ. The trim removed 5 bases at V and 3 bases at J, leaving 5 bases unmatched. The CDR3 covers 15 residues.

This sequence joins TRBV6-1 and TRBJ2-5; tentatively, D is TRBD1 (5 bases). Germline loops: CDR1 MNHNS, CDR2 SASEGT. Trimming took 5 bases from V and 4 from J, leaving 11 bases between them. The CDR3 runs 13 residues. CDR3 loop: CASSPGFGETQYF. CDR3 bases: TGTGCCAGCAGTCCAGGGTTCGGAGAGACCCAGTACTTC.

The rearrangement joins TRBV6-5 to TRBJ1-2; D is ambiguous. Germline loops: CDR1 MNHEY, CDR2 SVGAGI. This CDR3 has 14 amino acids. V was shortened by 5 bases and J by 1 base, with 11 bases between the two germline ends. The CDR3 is CASSLAGNNYGYTF. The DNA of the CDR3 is TGTGCCAGCAGTCTAGCGGGGAATAACTATGGCTACACCTTC.

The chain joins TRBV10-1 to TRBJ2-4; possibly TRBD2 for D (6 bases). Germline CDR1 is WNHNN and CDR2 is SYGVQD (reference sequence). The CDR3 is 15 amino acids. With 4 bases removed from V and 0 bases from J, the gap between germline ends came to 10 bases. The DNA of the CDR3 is TGCGCCAGCAGTGGGTCGGGAGTAGCCAAAAACATTCAGTACTTC. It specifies CASSGSGVAKNIQYF.

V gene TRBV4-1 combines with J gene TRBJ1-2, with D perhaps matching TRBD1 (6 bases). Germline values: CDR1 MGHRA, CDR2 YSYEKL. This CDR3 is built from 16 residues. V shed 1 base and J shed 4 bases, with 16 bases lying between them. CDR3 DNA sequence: TGCGCCAGCAGCCAAGTGGAACAGGGACGATTCTATGGCTACACCTTC. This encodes CASSQVEQGRFYGYTF.

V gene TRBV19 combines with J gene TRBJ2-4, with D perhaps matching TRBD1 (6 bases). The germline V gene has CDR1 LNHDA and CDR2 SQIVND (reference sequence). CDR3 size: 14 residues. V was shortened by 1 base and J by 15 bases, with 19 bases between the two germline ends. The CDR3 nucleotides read TGTGCCAGTAGTATAGGCCCAACTACACAGGGAAGGTACTTC. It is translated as CASSIGPTTQGRYF. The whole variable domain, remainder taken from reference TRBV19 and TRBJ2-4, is DGGITQSPKYLFRKEGQNVTLSCEQNLNHDAMYWYRQDPGQGLRLIYYSQIVNDFQKGDIAEGYSVSREKKESFPLTVTSAQKNPTAFYLCASSIGPTTQGRYFGAGTRLSVL.

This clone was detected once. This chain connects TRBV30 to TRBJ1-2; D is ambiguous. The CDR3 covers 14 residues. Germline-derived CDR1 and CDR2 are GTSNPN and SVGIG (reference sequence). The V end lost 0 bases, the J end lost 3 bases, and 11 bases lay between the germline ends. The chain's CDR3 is CAWSVNNYYYGYTF. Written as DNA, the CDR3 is TGTGCCTGGAGTGTAAACAACTACTACTATGGCTACACCTTC.

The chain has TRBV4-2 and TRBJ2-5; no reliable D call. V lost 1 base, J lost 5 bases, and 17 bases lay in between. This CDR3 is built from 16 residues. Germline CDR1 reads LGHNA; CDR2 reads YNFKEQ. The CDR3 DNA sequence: TGTGCCAGCAGCCAAGTAGGAGAGCGATTCAGGGAGACCCAGTACTTC. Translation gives CASSQVGERFRETQYF.

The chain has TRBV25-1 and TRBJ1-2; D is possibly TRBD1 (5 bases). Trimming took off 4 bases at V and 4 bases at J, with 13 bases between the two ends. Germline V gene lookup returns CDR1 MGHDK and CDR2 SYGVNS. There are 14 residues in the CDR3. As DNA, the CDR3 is TGTGCCAGCAGTGCGGCAGGGTTTGCCTATGGCTACACCTTC. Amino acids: CASSAAGFAYGYTF.